A single sample gave rise to the 32 T cell receptor beta chains below, sequenced in a study of blood T cell repertoires in COVID-19. Some clones are missing from TCRdb's copy, which holds only in-frame ones; the method was immunoSEQ multiplex PCR. The sample has about 110,000 clones; 71% are singletons. Sequenced input: peripheral blood. The source is a human donor with acute or convalescent COVID-19. The donor label of this sample is uncertain.

The genes are TRBV2 and TRBJ2-7; TRBD1 is a possible D gene (5 bases). V was clipped by 6 bases and J by 0 bases, with 12 bases between them. The CDR3 covers 14 residues. Germline lookup yields CDR1 SNHLY and CDR2 FYNNEI. The CDR3 DNA reads as TGTGCCAGCAGAGGACAAGTAGCCTCCTACGAGCAGTACGTC. It encodes CASRGQVASYEQYV.

This sequence joins TRBV6-1 and TRBJ1-2; D gene uncertain. The germline CDR1 and CDR2 sequences are MNHNS and SASEGT. This CDR3 is built from 14 residues. Trimming pared 1 base from V and 4 bases from J, leaving 10 bases between. DNA of the CDR3: TGTGCCAGCAGTGAAGTCGGAGCCTCCTATGGCTACACCTTC. Protein product: CASSEVGASYGYTF.

The chain recombines TRBV7-3 with TRBJ2-1; possible D gene TRBD2, 6 bases. The CDR3 covers 14 residues. Germline loops: CDR1 SGHTA, CDR2 FQGTGA. The V and J ends lost 5 bases and 9 bases respectively, with 17 bases between them. CDR3 loop: CASSPGTGSTEQFF. CDR3 DNA: TGTGCCAGCAGCCCGGGGACTGGCTCCACTGAGCAGTTCTTC.

The CDR3 DNA is TGTGCCAGCAGTTACTCGTCGTTCACTGAAGCTTTCTTT. It codes for CASSYSSFTEAFF. The gene calls are TRBV6-5 and TRBJ1-1, with D unresolved. The CDR3 contains 13 residues. The V gene lost 0 bases and the J gene lost 4 bases, with 6 bases spanning the gap. Germline V lookup: CDR1 MNHEY, CDR2 SVGAGI.

The gene calls are TRBV3-1 (or the pseudogene TRBV3-2) and TRBJ2-7; perhaps TRBD2 as D (5 bases). Looked up from germline, CDR1 is LGHDT and CDR2 is YNNKEL (reference sequence). The CDR3 spans 12 residues. Trimming took off 1 base at V and 7 bases at J, with 8 bases between the two ends. In DNA form, the CDR3 reads TGTGCCAGCAGCCAAGGGCAGCGGGAGCAGTACGTC. It yields the protein CASSQGQREQYV.

The CDR3 loop is CASSYSSWRNEQFF. DNA for the CDR3: TGTGCCAGCAGTTACTCCTCGTGGAGGAATGAGCAGTTCTTC. The rearrangement uses TRBV6-5 and TRBJ2-1; possible D gene TRBD2, 5 bases. V was clipped by 0 bases and J by 7 bases, with 10 bases between them. The CDR3 extends over 14 amino acids. Germline assignment: CDR1 MNHEY and CDR2 SVGAGI.

This chain uses TRBV4-1 with TRBJ2-1; possible D gene TRBD1, 5 bases. The germline V gene has CDR1 MGHRA and CDR2 YSYEKL. CDR3 length equals 16 residues. Deletions cut 0 bases from V and 0 bases from J, with 9 bases between. CDR3 region: CASSQETALSYNEQFF. CDR3 in DNA: TGCGCCAGCAGCCAAGAGACAGCCCTCTCCTACAATGAGCAGTTCTTC.

The CDR3: CASGWGQYNEQFF. CDR3 sequence (DNA): TGTGCTAGTGGTTGGGGACAGTACAATGAGCAGTTCTTC. This chain links TRBV12-5 with TRBJ2-1; 7 nucleotides align to TRBD1. J was trimmed by 4 bases and V by 4 bases; bases with no gene match: 1. CDR1 and CDR2 from the germline V gene are LGHNT and FRNRAP. The CDR3 consists of 13 residues.

This clone came up a few times. The chain recombines TRBV7-9 with TRBJ1-2; the D gene is possibly TRBD1 (5 bases). V shed 5 bases and J shed 0 bases, with 16 bases lying between them. Germline CDR1 reads SEHNR; CDR2 reads FQNEAQ (reference sequence). There are 16 residues in the CDR3. The CDR3 here is CASSRLGGSPNYGYTF. The CDR3 coding sequence is TGTGCCAGCAGCCGCCTCGGGGGGTCGCCTAACTATGGCTACACCTTC.

The genes are TRBV18 and TRBJ2-7; perhaps TRBD2 as D (7 bases). This CDR3 has 13 amino acids. Germline V gene data show CDR1 as KGHSH and CDR2 as LQKENI. The V end was cut by 2 bases, the J end by 6 bases, with 11 bases between. CDR3 amino acids: CASSPAGEGEQYF. The CDR3 DNA is TGTGCCAGCTCACCAGCAGGGGAGGGCGAGCAGTACTTC.

The chain combines TRBV7-9 with TRBJ2-3, with 7 bases fitting TRBD1. J lost 3 bases, V lost 2 bases, and 2 bases had no gene match. The germline V gene has CDR1 SEHNR and CDR2 FQNEAQ (reference sequence). The CDR3 covers 14 residues. Here the CDR3 DNA reads TGTGCCAGCAGCTTAACCAGGGGGACAGATACGCAGTATTTT. Encoded protein: CASSLTRGTDTQYF.

The V gene is TRBV6-5, the J gene TRBJ1-2; 8 nucleotides line up with TRBD1. This CDR3 is 13 amino acids long. Germline V gene data show CDR1 as MNHEY and CDR2 as SVGAGI. V lost 5 bases to trimming and J lost 5 bases; unmatched junction nucleotides: 4. The CDR3 spells CASSPGGGYGYTF. The DNA of the CDR3 is TGTGCCAGCAGTCCAGGGGGCGGTTATGGCTACACCTTC.

The chain employs TRBV6-5 and TRBJ1-2; TRBD1 matches 7 bases. The CDR3 runs to 12 residues. After removal of 5 bases from V and 6 bases from J, the junction contained 3 bases not matched to a gene. Germline V gives CDR1 MNHEY, CDR2 SVGAGI. In DNA form, the CDR3 reads TGTGCCAGCAGTCGCCAGGGGGATGGCTACACCTTC. It codes for CASSRQGDGYTF.

This clone was seen more than once but under ten times. This chain links TRBV7-2 with TRBJ2-7; D perhaps matches TRBD2 (5 bases). CDR1 is SGHTA, CDR2 FQGNSA, per germline. The germline V and J ends were trimmed by 5 bases and 4 bases, with 12 bases remaining between them. The CDR3 has 13 amino acids. The CDR3 coding sequence is TGTGCCAGCAGCACGGGGATGGGGTACGAGCAGTACTTC. Its translation is CASSTGMGYEQYF. Full variable domain (rest looked up from reference TRBV7-2 and TRBJ2-7): GAGVSQSPSNKVTEKGKDVELRCDPISGHTALYWYRQSLGQGLEFLIYFQGNSAPDKSGLPSDRFSAERTGGSVSTLTIQRTQQEDSAVYLCASSTGMGYEQYFGPGTRLTVT.

The genes are TRBV13 and TRBJ1-1; TRBD1 matches 10 bases. The J segment lost 5 bases and the V segment lost 5 bases, leaving 8 bases of the junction unmatched. CDR3 length: 15 residues. From germline, CDR1 is PRHDT and CDR2 FYEKMQ (reference sequence). The CDR3 here is CASSNPGQGWTEAFF. The CDR3 bases are TGTGCCAGCAGCAACCCGGGACAGGGGTGGACTGAAGCTTTCTTT.

This clone appeared a single time. The chain is built from TRBV3-1 (or the pseudogene TRBV3-2) and TRBJ1-1, with D possibly matching TRBD1 (6 bases). With 0 bases removed from V and 4 bases from J, the gap between germline ends came to 18 bases. Germline CDR1 is LGHDT and CDR2 is YNNKEL (reference sequence). This CDR3 comprises 17 residues. The CDR3 DNA sequence: TGTGCCAGCAGCCAAGATCGGGAGGTAGGGGGGGTCACTGAAGCTTTCTTT. It is translated as CASSQDREVGGVTEAFF.

The V call is TRBV14, the J call TRBJ1-2, with D possibly matching TRBD1 (5 bases). Trimming left V 0 bases short and J 4 bases short, with 9 bases between. The germline V gene encodes CDR1 SGHDN and CDR2 FVKESK. The CDR3 is made up of 14 amino acids. The CDR3 spells CASSQDWGFYGYTF. The CDR3 DNA sequence: TGTGCCAGCAGCCAAGACTGGGGCTTCTATGGCTACACCTTC.

The V gene is TRBV14, the J gene TRBJ2-3; D perhaps matches TRBD2 (5 bases). CDR1 SGHDN and CDR2 FVKESK come from the germline V gene. The V gene lost 4 bases and the J gene lost 7 bases, with 12 bases spanning the gap. The CDR3 runs 13 residues. The CDR3 DNA follows: TGTGCCAGCAGCCCCTGGACTGGGTATACGCAGTATTTT. Its translation: CASSPWTGYTQYF.

This clone was detected ten times or more. This chain uses TRBV28 with TRBJ1-2; the D is unclear. The germline V gene has CDR1 MDHEN and CDR2 SYDVKM. V lost 3 bases to trimming and J lost 7 bases, with 9 bases between them. The CDR3 extends over 12 amino acids. CDR3 protein: CASSLRERGYTF. The CDR3 DNA reads as TGTGCCAGCAGTTTGCGGGAGCGTGGCTACACCTTC.

The genes are TRBV5-5 and TRBJ1-1, with no clear D. Trimming cost V 0 bases and J 3 bases, with 9 bases left between them. Germline V gene lookup returns CDR1 SGHKS and CDR2 YYEKEE (reference sequence). The CDR3 extends over 14 amino acids. CDR3 sequence reads: CASSLVNGYTEAFF. CDR3 DNA: TGTGCCAGCAGCTTGGTGAACGGGTACACTGAAGCTTTCTTT.

The chain is built from TRBV29-1 and TRBJ1-1, with a weak D call TRBD1 (5 bases). With 4 bases removed from V and 1 base from J, the gap between germline ends came to 7 bases. The CDR3 spans 12 residues. Germline CDR1 reads SQVTM; CDR2 reads ANQGSEA. The CDR3 region is CSVAGGNTEAFF. For the CDR3, the DNA is TGCAGCGTTGCGGGGGGGAACACTGAAGCTTTCTTT. Full variable domain (missing parts from reference TRBV29-1 and TRBJ1-1): SAVISQKPSRDICQRGTSLTIQCQVDSQVTMMFWYRQQPGQSLTLIATANQGSEATYESGFVIDKFPISRPNLTFSTLTVSNMSPEDSSIYLCSVAGGNTEAFFGQGTRLTVV.

This clone came up a few times. The V and J genes are TRBV30 and TRBJ2-1, with a possible D match to TRBD1 (6 bases). CDR1 and CDR2 (germline): GTSNPN, SVGIG (reference sequence). The CDR3 has 12 amino acids. The ends were cut back, 7 bases at V and 9 bases at J, with 16 bases in the middle. The CDR3 DNA reads TGTGCCTCCGGGATTTCAGGGGTTGAGCAGTTCTTC. The encoded protein is CASGISGVEQFF.

V gene TRBV3-1 (or the pseudogene TRBV3-2) combines with J gene TRBJ1-4; TRBD1 agrees at 9 bases. CDR3 length equals 15 residues. In germline, CDR1 is LGHDT, CDR2 YNNKEL (reference sequence). The V segment lost 6 bases and the J segment 3 bases; nucleotides outside the gene matches: 5. CDR3 in amino acids: CASSLRQGANEKLFF. CDR3 nucleotide sequence: TGTGCCAGCAGTCTACGACAGGGGGCTAATGAAAAACTGTTTTTT.

This chain connects TRBV6-5 to TRBJ1-5, with D possibly TRBD1 on 6 matching bases. Trimming removed 4 bases at V and 7 bases at J, with 11 bases between. Germline V gene lookup returns CDR1 MNHEY and CDR2 SVGAGI. The CDR3 extends over 13 amino acids. The chain's CDR3 is CASSSTGIQPQHF. DNA for the CDR3: TGTGCCAGCAGTTCAACAGGGATCCAGCCCCAGCATTTT.

The genes are TRBV5-1 and TRBJ1-1, with D hard to call. CDR3 length equals 15 residues. The V gene lost 0 bases and the J gene lost 4 bases, with 13 bases spanning the gap. Germline CDR1 SGHRS, CDR2 YFSETQ. The CDR3 sequence is CASSLVAGMRTEAFF. The CDR3 region has the DNA TGCGCCAGCAGCTTGGTGGCGGGGATGCGCACTGAAGCTTTCTTT.

The V call is TRBV4-1, the J call TRBJ1-5; D is unclear. The CDR3 contains 16 residues. Germline CDR1 reads MGHRA; CDR2 reads YSYEKL. Between the trimmed V and J ends, which lost 0 bases and 3 bases, there was a span of 12 bases. The CDR3 DNA follows: TGCGCCAGCAGCCAAGACCGCAGCGGCGACAATCAGCCCCAGCATTTT. Protein: CASSQDRSGDNQPQHF.

The chain couples TRBV27 to TRBJ2-7, with TRBD1 identical over 10 bases. The germline V gene encodes CDR1 MNHEY and CDR2 SMNVEV (reference sequence). The trim removed 6 bases at V and 6 bases at J, leaving 5 bases unmatched. CDR3 length: 13 amino acids. Written as DNA, the CDR3 is TGTGCCAGCAGACGGGACAGGGGAAGCGAGCAGTACTTC. It translates to CASRRDRGSEQYF.

CDR3 DNA sequence: TGTGCCAGCAGCATACAGGGGGTCGGGTCACCCCTCCACTTT. Its protein is CASSIQGVGSPLHF. V gene TRBV11-2 combines with J gene TRBJ1-6; 8 nucleotides match TRBD1. The germline V gene has CDR1 SGHAT and CDR2 FQNNGV. V shed 5 bases, J shed 10 bases, and the junction held 7 bases outside the gene matches. The CDR3 has 14 residues.

The chain uses TRBV27 and TRBJ2-1, with D perhaps TRBD2 (6 bases). V shed 4 bases and J shed 7 bases, with 20 bases lying between them. Germline V gene sequence: CDR1 MNHEY, CDR2 SMNVEV (reference sequence). The CDR3 consists of 16 residues. The CDR3 nucleotides read TGTGCCAGCAGTTCCATTGGGGGAGGTCGGGGGAATGAGCAGTTCTTC. Translated: CASSSIGGGRGNEQFF.

This clone was observed a handful of times. This CDR3 is also generated by other DNA sequences in the sample. The chain links TRBV24-1 to TRBJ2-7; unclear D gene. V lost 5 bases and J lost 1, with 5 bases in between. The germline V gene encodes CDR1 KGHDR and CDR2 SFDVKD. CDR3 length: 12 residues. CDR3 protein: CATSAGSYEQYF. The CDR3 region has the DNA TGTGCCACCAGTGCAGGTTCCTACGAGCAGTACTTC.

The chain has TRBV6-6 and TRBJ1-2, with 8 bases that match TRBD1. V lost 6 bases and J lost 8; bases outside the gene matches: 5. The length of the CDR3 is 12 residues. CDR1 MNHNY and CDR2 SVGAGI come from the germline V gene (reference sequence). The CDR3: CASRPRGRGYTF. The DNA of the CDR3 is TGTGCCAGCAGGCCCAGGGGGCGAGGCTACACCTTC.

This clone was counted a few times. CDR3 region: CASSLQGTNTGELFF. For the CDR3, the DNA is TGCGCCAGCAGCTTACAGGGGACTAACACCGGGGAGCTGTTTTTT. The chain is built from TRBV5-1 and TRBJ2-2, with TRBD1 as a possible D gene (7 bases). This CDR3 region has 15 residues. The V gene lost 2 bases and the J gene lost 2 bases, with 10 bases spanning the gap. Per germline, CDR1 SGHRS and CDR2 YFSETQ.